This T cell receptor (beta chain) came from a study of OX40 agonist ivuxolimab in advanced cancers. Assay used: immunoSEQ multiplex PCR; TCRdb lists only in-frame clones, some missing. The sample has some 74,000 clones; roughly 84% are singletons. Trimming took 2 bases from V and 2 from J, leaving 5 bases between them. Germline V lookup: CDR1 MNHEY, CDR2 SMNVEV (reference sequence). The CDR3 is 13 amino acids. The sequence derives from an adult with an advanced solid tumor such as melanoma, head and neck, liver or kidney cancer. Sequences were derived from CD4+ or CD8+ T cells sorted from blood, sampled in a trial of the OX40 agonist ivuxolimab. V gene TRBV27 combines with J gene TRBJ2-3; D remains unclear. The CDR3 DNA sequence: TGTGCCAGCAGTTTAATTTCCACAGATACGCAGTATTTT. Amino acids: CASSLISTDTQYF.